This T cell receptor (beta chain) was captured in a study of blood T cell repertoires in COVID-19. TCRdb's table, derived via immunoSEQ multiplex PCR, lists solely in-frame clones and lacks some. Of 230,000 or so clones listed, around 88% are singletons. This CDR3 region has 16 residues. Trimming pared 1 base from V and 1 base from J, leaving 13 bases between. Per the germline V gene, CDR1 is SGHVS and CDR2 is FNYEAQ. The receptor's source is a woman in her 40s with acute COVID-19. The gene calls are TRBV7-6 and TRBJ1-1; D gene uncertain. The sample comprised PBMCs or T cells enriched from blood (not recorded which). The CDR3 region is CASSLGQAIANTEAFF. The CDR3 DNA reads as TGTGCCAGCAGCTTAGGTCAGGCAATTGCGAACACTGAAGCTTTCTTT.